Presented here are 16 T cell receptor beta chains from one specimen sequenced in a study of T cell responses to AZD1222 COVID-19 vaccine. The method was immunoSEQ multiplex PCR; TCRdb's version includes in-frame clones alone and lacks a portion of them. The table records approximately 190,000 clones, around 92% of them present only once. Sequenced here: peripheral blood, sampled on day 0 of AZD1222 vaccination. These receptors all stem from an adult in good health.

The genes are TRBV27 and TRBJ2-1; 11 nucleotides agree with TRBD1. The V and J ends lost 5 bases and 6 bases, in that order; junction bases with no gene match: 6. The CDR3 contains 15 residues. The germline V gene has CDR1 MNHEY and CDR2 SMNVEV (reference sequence). The CDR3 here is CASSPLDRGRNEQFF. In DNA form, the CDR3 reads TGTGCCAGCAGTCCTTTGGACAGGGGGCGCAATGAGCAGTTCTTC.

V gene TRBV30 combines with J gene TRBJ1-1; TRBD1 aligns across 8 bases. In germline, CDR1 is GTSNPN, CDR2 SVGIG (reference sequence). The CDR3 runs 13 residues. The V and J ends lost 6 bases and 6 bases, in that order; junction bases with no gene match: 9. The chain's CDR3 is CACRQGSVAEAFF. The CDR3 coding sequence is TGTGCCTGCAGACAGGGGTCGGTCGCTGAAGCTTTCTTT. Full variable domain (outside the CDR3, taken from reference TRBV30 and TRBJ1-1): SQTIHQWPATLVQPVGSPLSLECTVEGTSNPNLYWYRQAAGRGLQLLFYSVGIGQISSEVPQNLSASRPQDRQFILSSKKLLLSDSGFYLCACRQGSVAEAFFGQGTRLTVV.

The chain combines TRBV4-1 with TRBJ1-2; the D is unclear. Between the trimmed V and J ends, which lost 1 base and 8 bases, there was a span of 23 bases. This CDR3 has 17 amino acids. In germline, CDR1 is MGHRA, CDR2 YSYEKL. The CDR3 protein is CASSQVGPWLTSGGYTF. The CDR3 DNA reads TGCGCCAGCAGCCAAGTTGGCCCTTGGCTTACCTCGGGGGGCTACACCTTC.

V is TRBV10-3 and J is TRBJ2-2; 11 bases match TRBD2. V gave up 3 bases and J gave up 4 bases; unmatched junction bases: 16. The germline V gene has CDR1 ENHRY and CDR2 SYGVKD. This CDR3 is 20 amino acids long. CDR3 loop: CAISDPPGLADTSGTGELFF. CDR3 sequence (DNA): TGTGCCATCAGTGACCCGCCGGGACTAGCGGACACCTCGGGCACCGGGGAGCTGTTTTTT.

The CDR3 sequence: CASSPRGRGRYEQYF. The CDR3 region has the DNA TGTGCCAGCAGTCCTCGGGGCAGGGGAAGGTACGAGCAGTACTTC. This sequence joins TRBV6-5 and TRBJ2-7; a possible D gene is TRBD1 (6 bases). The germline V gene encodes CDR1 MNHEY and CDR2 SVGAGI. This CDR3 is 15 amino acids long. Trimming pared 5 bases from V and 4 bases from J, leaving 18 bases between.

The chain combines TRBV4-2 with TRBJ2-3; 9 bases match TRBD2. Trimming removed 1 base from V and 6 bases from J; junction bases left unmatched: 2. This CDR3 is 14 amino acids long. CDR1 and CDR2 (germline): LGHNA, YNFKEQ. The CDR3 region has the DNA TGTGCCAGCAGCCAAGGCGGGGGGGCCGATACGCAGTATTTT. This sequence encodes CASSQGGGADTQYF.

The chain combines TRBV18 with TRBJ2-3, with 8 nucleotides matching TRBD2. Germline V CDR1 and CDR2: KGHSH, LQKENI. The CDR3 loop spans 15 amino acids. The junction had 6 bases not matched to a gene; V was cut back by 5 bases and J by 2 bases. CDR3 sequence: CASSAQRGYTDTQYF. The CDR3 region has the DNA TGTGCCAGCTCAGCCCAGCGGGGGTACACAGATACGCAGTATTTT.

V gene TRBV19 combines with J gene TRBJ1-5, with unresolved D. CDR1 and CDR2 (germline): LNHDA, SQIVND (reference sequence). There are 12 residues in the CDR3. V was trimmed by 8 bases and J by 4 bases, leaving 9 bases between them. CDR3 in amino acids: CASCWVNQPQHF. CDR3 DNA: TGTGCCAGTTGCTGGGTTAATCAGCCCCAGCATTTT.

The V and J genes are TRBV28 and TRBJ2-1, with 10 bases fitting TRBD2. Losses at the gene ends were 6 bases for V and 3 bases for J; bases not matched to a gene: 11. Germline V lookup: CDR1 MDHEN, CDR2 SYDVKM. The CDR3 length is 17 residues. CDR3 protein: CASRSGGAVSSYNEQFF. CDR3 DNA: TGTGCCAGCAGGAGCGGGGGGGCCGTATCGAGCTACAATGAGCAGTTCTTC.

In its sample, this clone was seen once. V and J are TRBV5-6 and TRBJ2-3; D not resolved. Germline V gene sequence: CDR1 SGHDT, CDR2 YYEEEE. V was cut by 3 bases and J by 2 bases, with 16 bases left in between. The CDR3 has 16 amino acids. CDR3 residues: CASSSWPLINTDTQYF. CDR3 bases: TGTGCCAGCAGCTCATGGCCTCTCATTAACACAGATACGCAGTATTTT. The full variable domain, in which reference TRBV5-6 and TRBJ2-3 provide the parts outside the CDR3, is DAGVTQSPTHLIKTRGQQVTLRCSPKSGHDTVSWYQQALGQGPQFIFQYYEEEERQRGNFPDRFSGHQFPNYSSELNVNALLLGDSALYLCASSSWPLINTDTQYFGPGTRLTVL.

V is TRBV7-8 and J is TRBJ1-5; D might be TRBD1 (5 bases). Looked up from germline, CDR1 is SGHVS and CDR2 is FQNEAQ. V was shortened by 2 bases and J by 0 bases, with 23 bases between the two germline ends. This CDR3 region has 20 residues. CDR3 protein: CASSLMVGGWARNSNQPQHF. The CDR3 DNA sequence: TGTGCCAGCAGCTTAATGGTGGGGGGGTGGGCTCGAAATAGCAATCAGCCCCAGCATTTT.

V gene TRBV28 combines with J gene TRBJ1-5; D perhaps matches TRBD1 (6 bases). The germline V gene has CDR1 MDHEN and CDR2 SYDVKM. The CDR3 is 13 residues long. Trimming stripped 11 bases from V and 0 bases from J, with 11 bases between. CDR3 sequence (DNA): TGTGCCGAGGGGGGGTATAGCAATCAGCCCCAGCATTTT. It specifies CAEGGYSNQPQHF.

The chain combines TRBV15 with TRBJ2-1; D is ambiguous. CDR3 length: 16 amino acids. V was pared by 0 bases and J by 7 bases, with 16 bases between. Germline lookup yields CDR1 LNHNV and CDR2 YYDKDF (reference sequence). CDR3 nucleotide sequence: TGTGCCACCAGCAGAGATAGATTGGGGTGGAAAAATGAGCAGTTCTTC. Translating it yields CATSRDRLGWKNEQFF.

The table lists this clone with a few counts. The chain uses TRBV4-3 and TRBJ2-5; D is perhaps TRBD1 (7 bases). This CDR3 is built from 17 residues. Germline CDR1 reads LGHNA; CDR2 reads YSLEER. V dropped 4 bases and J dropped 2 bases, with 20 bases sitting between them. CDR3 in DNA: TGCGCCAGCAGCCTTCGGACGGGGGACAGTGGACAAGAGACCCAGTACTTC. Its translation is CASSLRTGDSGQETQYF.

The V call is TRBV18, the J call TRBJ2-5; unclear D gene. Germline assignment: CDR1 KGHSH and CDR2 LQKENI. The CDR3 is made up of 12 amino acids. V was trimmed by 3 bases and J by 0 bases, leaving 2 bases between them. DNA of the CDR3: TGTGCCAGCTCACCCGACCAAGAGACCCAGTACTTC. Translating gives CASSPDQETQYF.

The genes are TRBV6-5 and TRBJ1-5; no reliable D call. From germline, CDR1 is MNHEY and CDR2 SVGAGI. This CDR3 is 16 amino acids long. V shed 4 bases and J shed 0 bases, with 13 bases lying between them. This CDR3 is CASSLTWTSSNQPQHF. The CDR3 nucleotides read TGTGCCAGCAGTTTAACCTGGACTTCTAGCAATCAGCCCCAGCATTTT.